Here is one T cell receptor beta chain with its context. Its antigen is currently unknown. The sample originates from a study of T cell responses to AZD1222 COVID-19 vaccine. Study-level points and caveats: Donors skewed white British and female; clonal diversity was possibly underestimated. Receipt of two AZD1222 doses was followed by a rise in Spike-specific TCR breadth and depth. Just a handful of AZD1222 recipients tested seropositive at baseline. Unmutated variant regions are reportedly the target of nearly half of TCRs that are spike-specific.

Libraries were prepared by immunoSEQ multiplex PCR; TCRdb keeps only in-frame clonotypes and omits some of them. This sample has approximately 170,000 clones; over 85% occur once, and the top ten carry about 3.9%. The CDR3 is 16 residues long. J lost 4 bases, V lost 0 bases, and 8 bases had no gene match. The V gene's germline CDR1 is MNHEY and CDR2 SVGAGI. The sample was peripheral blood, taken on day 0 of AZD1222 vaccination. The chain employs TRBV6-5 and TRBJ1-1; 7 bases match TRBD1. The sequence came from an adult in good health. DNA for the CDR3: TGTGCCAGCAGTTACTCAGGGGGCGCAGGGAGCACTGAAGCTTTCTTT. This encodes CASSYSGGAGSTEAFF.